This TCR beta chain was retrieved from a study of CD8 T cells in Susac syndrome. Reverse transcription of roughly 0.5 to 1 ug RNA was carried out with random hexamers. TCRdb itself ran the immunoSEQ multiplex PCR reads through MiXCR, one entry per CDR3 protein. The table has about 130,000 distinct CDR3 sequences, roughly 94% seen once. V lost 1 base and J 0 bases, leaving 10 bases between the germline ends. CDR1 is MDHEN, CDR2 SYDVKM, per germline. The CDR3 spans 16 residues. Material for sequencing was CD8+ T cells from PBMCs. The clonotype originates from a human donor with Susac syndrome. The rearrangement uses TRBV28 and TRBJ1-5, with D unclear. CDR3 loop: CASSLLSAVSNQPQHF. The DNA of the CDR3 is TGTGCCAGCAGTTTATTATCAGCCGTTAGCAATCAGCCCCAGCATTTT. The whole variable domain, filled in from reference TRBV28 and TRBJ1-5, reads DVKVTQSSRYLVKRTGEKVFLECVQDMDHENMFWYRQDPGLGLRLIYFSYDVKMKEKGDIPEGYSVSREKKERFSLILESASTNQTSMYLCASSLLSAVSNQPQHFGDGTRLSIL.